What follows are 10 T cell receptor beta chains derived from one specimen sequenced in a study of T cell repertoires in cytomegalovirus infection (dated by TCRdb to between 2018 and 2021). This sample's treatment or condition label indicates: in vitro stimulation with specific CMV peptide epitopes to enrich CMV-specific T cells. For these receptors, no antigen is known. The run used an Illumina HiSeq 1500. Using fastp trimming at Q25 and MiXCR clonotype assembly, TCRdb reanalyzed the public sequencing data and kept in-frame beta chains. Rows merge per CDR3 protein into single entries with the most common DNA and genes. Across this sample there are approximately 280,000 distinct CDR3 sequences, with about 20% seen only once. Around 20% of the sample goes to the ten largest clones. Sequenced here: cultured PBMCs, sampled from culture after CMV antigen stimulation. These receptors all stem from a human donor in good health (CMV status not recorded). Some clones in this sample may be carry-over from other donors' samples.

V is TRBV24-1 and J is TRBJ1-2; no firm D call. This CDR3 has 11 residues. The V end lost 7 bases, the J end lost 5 bases, and 7 bases lay between the germline ends. CDR1 is KGHDR, CDR2 SFDVKD, per germline. The CDR3 region is CATSVPYGYTF. The CDR3 DNA is TGTGCCACCAGCGTGCCTTATGGCTACACCTTC.

This clonotype was counted ten times or more. The chain recombines TRBV7-2 with TRBJ1-5; 8 nucleotides align to TRBD1. The length of the CDR3 is 14 residues. Germline CDR1 reads SGHTA; CDR2 reads FQGNSA. J lost 7 bases, V lost 5 bases, and 7 bases had no gene match. CDR3 DNA sequence: TGTGCCAGCAGCCGCGGACAGGGATGGCAGCCCCAGCATTTT. It codes for CASSRGQGWQPQHF.

The chain combines TRBV7-9 with TRBJ2-1, with unresolved D. CDR3 size: 11 residues. V gave up 10 bases and J gave up 4 bases, with 8 bases separating them. The germline gives CDR1 SEHNR, CDR2 FQNEAQ (reference sequence). CDR3 sequence (DNA): TGTGCCACTTCGATTTACAATGAGCAGTTCTTC. Translating it yields CATSIYNEQFF.

A few counts support this clonotype. The chain uses TRBV12-5 and TRBJ2-5; 12 bases are a match to TRBD2. J gave up 4 bases and V 1 base, and 1 base lay outside the gene matches. The CDR3 loop spans 15 amino acids. The germline CDR1 and CDR2 sequences are LGHNT and FRNRAP. CDR3 in amino acids: CASGLGLAGVETQYF. In nucleotides, the CDR3 is TGTGCTAGTGGTTTGGGACTAGCGGGAGTAGAGACCCAGTACTTC.

In this sample, this clonotype turned up a few times. The chain recombines TRBV20-1 with TRBJ2-5; D might be TRBD1 (6 bases). CDR3 length: 15 residues. The germline V and J ends were trimmed by 5 bases and 2 bases, with 18 bases remaining between them. Germline V gene lookup returns CDR1 DFQATT and CDR2 SNEGSKA (reference sequence). Here the CDR3 DNA reads TGCAGTGCTTTCCGGGACACGGACTTTCAAGAGACCCAGTACTTC. It encodes CSAFRDTDFQETQYF.

In this sample, this clonotype turned up many times. The V call is TRBV15, the J call TRBJ2-7; D call uncertain. Trimming stripped 3 bases from V and 5 bases from J, with 17 bases between. Germline-derived CDR1 and CDR2 are LNHNV and YYDKDF (reference sequence). The CDR3 length is 15 residues. The CDR3 region has the DNA TGTGCCACCAGCAGGAACACAGCGCTGTTAAACGAGCAGTACGTC. Protein sequence: CATSRNTALLNEQYV.

The chain employs TRBV28 and TRBJ1-1; the D is unclear. The germline gives CDR1 MDHEN, CDR2 SYDVKM. V lost 5 bases and J 0 bases, leaving 13 bases between the germline ends. The CDR3 covers 15 residues. Here the CDR3 reads CASSLVGQLNTEAFF. The DNA of the CDR3 is TGTGCCAGCAGTCTCGTAGGGCAGCTGAACACTGAAGCTTTCTTT. The full variable domain, in which reference TRBV28 and TRBJ1-1 provide the parts outside the CDR3, is DVKVTQSSRYLVKRTGEKVFLECVQDMDHENMFWYRQDPGLGLRLIYFSYDVKMKEKGDIPEGYSVSREKKERFSLILESASTNQTSMYLCASSLVGQLNTEAFFGQGTRLTVV.

This clonotype showed up many times. The chain has TRBV7-2 and TRBJ2-1; maybe TRBD2 (5 bases). CDR3 length: 15 amino acids. Germline CDR1 is SGHTA and CDR2 is FQGNSA. V gave up 5 bases and J gave up 11 bases, with 22 bases separating them. The CDR3 sequence is CASSPSAASLNQQFF. For the CDR3, the DNA is TGTGCCAGCAGCCCCTCTGCGGCTAGCCTGAATCAGCAGTTCTTC.

The chain carries TRBV12-3 or TRBV12-4 and TRBJ1-2, with 9 bases aligning to TRBD1. The CDR3 spans 16 residues. The trim removed 3 bases at V and 8 bases at J, leaving 13 bases unmatched. CDR3 in amino acids: CASSLRATGGFDGYTF. The CDR3 bases are TGTGCCAGCAGTTTGAGAGCGACAGGGGGGTTTGACGGCTACACCTTC.

V usage is TRBV4-1 and J usage is TRBJ2-5; perhaps TRBD2 as D (5 bases). Trimming left V 1 base short and J 5 bases short, with 11 bases between. The CDR3 contains 14 residues. Germline values: CDR1 MGHRA, CDR2 YSYEKL. CDR3 coding DNA: TGCGCCAGCAGCCAAGGAGGGCCAGAGGAGACCCAGTACTTC. This translates into CASSQGGPEETQYF.